This T cell receptor beta chain was observed in a study of T cells in Graves' hyperthyroidism and ophthalmopathy. This clonotype has ten or more counts. For ophthalmopathy patients, the Clinical Activity Score was at least 3 and the NOSPECS grade at least 4; duration was under 3 months. Germline assignment: CDR1 SGHRS and CDR2 YFSETQ. Trimming cost V 4 bases and J 6 bases, with 14 bases left between them. The CDR3 totals 13 residues. Using RNA transcripts as the source, TCR beta CDR3 regions were amplified. First-round RT-PCR with HTBI primers amplified the TCR CDR3 region. TCRdb used MiXCR to reprocess the multiplex PCR reads, holding one entry per CDR3 protein. The sample yields about half a million distinct CDR3 sequences, about 16% seen once.

This chain joins TRBV5-1 and TRBJ2-7, with D perhaps matching TRBD1 (6 bases). The sample consisted of blood. This sequence originates from a woman in her thirties with Graves' ophthalmopathy. CDR3 nucleotide sequence: TGCGCCAGCAGCGCCCAAACAGGGATCGAGCAGTACTTC. Its translation: CASSAQTGIEQYF.